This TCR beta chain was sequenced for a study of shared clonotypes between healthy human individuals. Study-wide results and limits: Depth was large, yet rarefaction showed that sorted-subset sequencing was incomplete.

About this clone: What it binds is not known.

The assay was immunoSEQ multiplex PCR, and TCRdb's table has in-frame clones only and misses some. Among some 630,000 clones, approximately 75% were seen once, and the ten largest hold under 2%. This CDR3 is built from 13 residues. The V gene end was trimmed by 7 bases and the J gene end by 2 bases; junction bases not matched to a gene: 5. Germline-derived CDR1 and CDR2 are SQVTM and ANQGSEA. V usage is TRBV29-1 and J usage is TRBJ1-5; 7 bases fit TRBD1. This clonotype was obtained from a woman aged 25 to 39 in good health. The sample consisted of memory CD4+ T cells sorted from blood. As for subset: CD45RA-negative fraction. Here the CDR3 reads CSARQGGNQPQHF. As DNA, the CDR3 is TGCAGCGCGAGACAGGGTGGCAATCAGCCCCAGCATTTT.